The 22 T cell receptor beta chains reported below all come from one sample, sequenced in a study of T cell changes during pregnancy in multiple sclerosis. Profiling relied on immunoSEQ multiplex PCR, and the TCRdb table lists in-frame clones only, not all of them. The sample shows 30,000 or so clones, 85% to 90% of them seen only once. This sample comprised CD8+ T cells from peripheral blood mononuclear cells, obtained in the second trimester of pregnancy. The origin of the receptors is a female donor with multiple sclerosis, enrolled in a pregnancy study.

The chain is built from TRBV6-1 and TRBJ1-5; 8 bases fit TRBD1. This CDR3 has 17 amino acids. CDR1 is MNHNS, CDR2 SASEGT, per germline. Losses at the gene ends were 2 bases for V and 2 bases for J; bases not matched to a gene: 8. The CDR3 nucleotides are TGTGCCAGCAGTGAAACCAGGGGGCTAGGGGGCAATCAGCCCCAGCATTTT. It translates to CASSETRGLGGNQPQHF.

J is TRBJ2-2 and V is TRBV5-1; 14 bases agree with TRBD2. CDR3 size: 15 residues. V shed 5 bases, J shed 7 bases, and the junction held 4 bases outside the gene matches. Germline V gene data show CDR1 as SGHRS and CDR2 as YFSETQ. CDR3 nucleotide sequence: TGCGCCAGCAGGGGACTAGCGGGAGAAAACGGGGAGCTGTTTTTT. Its translation is CASRGLAGENGELFF.

The V call is TRBV4-1, the J call TRBJ2-7, with 8 bases aligning to TRBD1. In germline, CDR1 is MGHRA, CDR2 YSYEKL. The CDR3 is 16 amino acids. Germline trimming cut 1 base from V and 2 bases from J; bases unmatched to any gene: 7. CDR3 nucleotide sequence: TGCGCCAGCAGCCAAGGAGCGGACAGGGCAACCTACGAGCAGTACTTC. It is translated as CASSQGADRATYEQYF.

The CDR3 DNA is TGTGCCTGGAGGTTACTCGGACAGAGCCTCGCTAACTATGGCTACACCTTC. It is translated as CAWRLLGQSLANYGYTF. The chain recombines TRBV30 with TRBJ1-2; possible D gene TRBD1, 6 bases. Germline-derived CDR1 and CDR2 are GTSNPN and SVGIG (reference sequence). Trimming stripped 3 bases from V and 0 bases from J, with 20 bases between. The CDR3 runs 17 residues.

The chain couples TRBV10-2 to TRBJ2-7; D is perhaps TRBD2 (7 bases). The CDR3 contains 13 residues. Per germline, CDR1 WSHSY and CDR2 SAAADI. Trimming pared 4 bases from V and 9 bases from J, leaving 16 bases between. CDR3 region: CASSVGGLNGQYF. The CDR3 DNA reads TGCGCCAGCAGTGTGGGGGGGCTGAACGGGCAGTACTTC.

The chain employs TRBV9 and TRBJ2-7; D remains ambiguous. The CDR3 sequence is 14 residues long. Trimming cost V 0 bases and J 2 bases, with 9 bases left between them. Germline loops: CDR1 SGDLS, CDR2 YYNGEE. CDR3 residues: CASSVELYAYEQYF. In DNA, the CDR3 is TGTGCCAGCAGCGTAGAACTTTACGCCTACGAGCAGTACTTC.

This chain uses TRBV7-8 with TRBJ2-7; D is unclear. This CDR3 has 14 residues. CDR1 SGHVS and CDR2 FQNEAQ come from the germline V gene. V was clipped by 1 base and J by 4 bases, with 11 bases between them. The CDR3, as DNA: TGTGCCAGCAGCTTAGTATCGGGTTTTTACGAGCAGTACTTC. Residues: CASSLVSGFYEQYF.

V gene TRBV5-1 combines with J gene TRBJ2-1, with 9 bases matching TRBD2. The ends lost 1 base at V and 8 bases at J; junction bases unmatched: 7. Germline V gene sequence: CDR1 SGHRS, CDR2 YFSETQ. This CDR3 comprises 15 residues. CDR3 residues: CASSLSRGGIDEQFF. The CDR3 region has the DNA TGCGCCAGCAGCTTGTCGCGGGGGGGCATTGATGAGCAGTTCTTC.

The V and J genes are TRBV30 and TRBJ1-5, with 7 nucleotides matching TRBD1. V dropped 3 bases and J dropped 4; count of bases not matched to a gene: 6. Per germline, CDR1 GTSNPN and CDR2 SVGIG (reference sequence). The CDR3 contains 14 residues. CDR3 in amino acids: CAWSLTGNNQPQHF. CDR3 DNA sequence: TGTGCCTGGAGCTTGACAGGGAATAATCAGCCCCAGCATTTT.

This chain uses TRBV9 with TRBJ1-2; 7 bases align to TRBD1. From germline, CDR1 is SGDLS and CDR2 YYNGEE. This CDR3 is 14 amino acids long. V trimming: 1 base; J trimming: 7 bases; junction bases outside the gene matches: 7. DNA for the CDR3: TGTGCCAGCAGCGTACGTAAGACAGGGTTTGGCTACACCTTC. Translation: CASSVRKTGFGYTF.

The chain links TRBV9 to TRBJ2-7; TRBD1 aligns across 11 bases. Germline trimming cut 0 bases from V and 6 bases from J; bases unmatched to any gene: 5. The CDR3 runs 15 residues. Germline CDR1 is SGDLS and CDR2 is YYNGEE. This CDR3 reads CASSVDGQGAREQYF. DNA for the CDR3: TGTGCCAGCAGCGTAGACGGACAGGGGGCTCGCGAGCAGTACTTC.

The rearrangement links TRBV7-9 to TRBJ2-3; 7 positions agree with TRBD2. CDR3 length: 14 residues. J gave up 2 bases and V 9 bases, and 8 bases lay outside the gene matches. Germline V CDR1 and CDR2: SEHNR, FQNEAQ (reference sequence). The CDR3: CASRSGVSTDTQYF. The CDR3 DNA follows: TGTGCCAGTAGAAGCGGGGTATCCACAGATACGCAGTATTTT.

This chain links TRBV6-5 with TRBJ1-2; D is ambiguous. The CDR3 totals 14 residues. Trimming pared 6 bases from V and 4 bases from J, leaving 15 bases between. The germline V gene encodes CDR1 MNHEY and CDR2 SVGAGI. CDR3 amino acids: CASSDPTGGYGYTF. DNA for the CDR3: TGTGCCAGCAGCGACCCGACGGGTGGCTATGGCTACACCTTC.

This clone has more than one count but fewer than ten. This chain joins TRBV30 and TRBJ2-6, with 10 bases lining up with TRBD1. CDR3 size: 16 residues. Germline assignment: CDR1 GTSNPN and CDR2 SVGIG (reference sequence). V trimming: 2 bases; J trimming: 0 bases; junction bases outside the gene matches: 1. This chain's CDR3 is CAWSRTGGSGANVLTF. CDR3 sequence (DNA): TGTGCCTGGAGTAGGACAGGGGGCTCTGGGGCCAACGTCCTGACTTTC.

The chain employs TRBV9 and TRBJ2-2, with D perhaps matching TRBD1 (8 bases). This CDR3 has 19 amino acids. Germline V gene lookup returns CDR1 SGDLS and CDR2 YYNGEE. V was cut by 4 bases and J by 7 bases, with 29 bases left in between. The CDR3: CASSLKGGQGALRNGELFF. Here the CDR3 DNA reads TGTGCCAGCAGCCTCAAGGGAGGGCAGGGGGCGCTTAGGAACGGGGAGCTGTTTTTT.

The chain joins TRBV9 to TRBJ1-1; TRBD1 might be the D (6 bases). Trimming cost V 5 bases and J 2 bases, with 16 bases left between them. The CDR3 runs to 15 residues. Germline assignment: CDR1 SGDLS and CDR2 YYNGEE. The CDR3 loop is CASSVGWGQNTEAFF. CDR3 bases: TGTGCCAGCAGTGTCGGGTGGGGACAAAACACTGAAGCTTTCTTT.

The V and J genes are TRBV11-2 and TRBJ2-1; 9 nucleotides agree with TRBD2. V lost 0 bases and J lost 2; bases outside the gene matches: 5. The CDR3 spans 17 residues. CDR1 and CDR2 from the germline V gene are SGHAT and FQNNGV. Here the CDR3 reads CASSLDRGTSPYNEQFF. DNA for the CDR3: TGTGCCAGCAGCTTAGATCGGGGGACTAGCCCCTACAATGAGCAGTTCTTC. The full variable domain, in which reference TRBV11-2 and TRBJ2-1 provide the parts outside the CDR3, is EAGVAQSPRYKIIEKRQSVAFWCNPISGHATLYWYQQILGQGPKLLIQFQNNGVVDDSQLPKDRFSAERLKGVDSTLKIQPAKLEDSAVYLCASSLDRGTSPYNEQFFGPGTRLTVL.

The chain links TRBV21-1 to TRBJ2-7; TRBD2 is the table's D call, not checked against the DNA. TRBV21-1 corresponds to a pseudogene. The CDR3 has 15 amino acids. Here the CDR3 DNA reads TGTGCCAGCAGCAAAGGTACTAGCGGCCCCTACGAGCAGTACTTC. It yields the protein CASSKGTSGPYEQYF.

In its sample, this clone was seen once. This chain connects TRBV9 to TRBJ2-6; D remains unclear. V was clipped by 0 bases and J by 0 bases, with 10 bases between them. Germline CDR1 and CDR2: SGDLS and YYNGEE. The CDR3 is made up of 17 amino acids. Here the CDR3 DNA reads TGTGCCAGCAGCGTAGGGGCGTTTAGCTCTGGGGCCAACGTCCTGACTTTC. It yields the protein CASSVGAFSSGANVLTF.

The chain joins TRBV29-1 to TRBJ1-1, with 7 bases lining up with TRBD1. CDR3 length equals 12 residues. V trimming: 7 bases; J trimming: 0 bases; junction bases outside the gene matches: 2. CDR1 is SQVTM, CDR2 ANQGSEA, per germline. The CDR3 region is CSADRVNTEAFF. In DNA, the CDR3 is TGCAGCGCAGACAGGGTGAACACTGAAGCTTTCTTT.

This sequence joins TRBV5-6 and TRBJ2-5; TRBD1 aligns across 7 bases. The germline V gene has CDR1 SGHDT and CDR2 YYEEEE. The trim removed 1 base at V and 5 bases at J, leaving 5 bases unmatched. This CDR3 region has 14 residues. The CDR3 DNA sequence: TGTGCCAGCAGCTTGAAAAGGGGGCTGGAGACCCAGTACTTC. This codes for CASSLKRGLETQYF.

The chain combines TRBV6-5 with TRBJ2-7; tentative D call: TRBD1 (6 bases). V shed 2 bases and J shed 6 bases, with 11 bases lying between them. Germline V CDR1 and CDR2: MNHEY, SVGAGI. This CDR3 spans 13 amino acids. In DNA, the CDR3 is TGTGCCAGCAGTTACCAGGGGCTGGGCGAGCAGTACTTC. Its translation is CASSYQGLGEQYF.